The 18 T cell receptor beta chains below come from one sample, sequenced in a study of blood T cell repertoires in COVID-19. TCRdb's table, derived via immunoSEQ multiplex PCR, lists solely in-frame clones and lacks some. The repertoire consists of some 250,000 clones, with 81% occurring once and the leading ten covering around 7.5%. Sequenced: peripheral blood. Receptors were obtained from a woman of 80 years or more with COVID-19, enrolled during active disease.

The gene calls are TRBV5-4 and TRBJ2-2; D is ambiguous. The V gene's germline CDR1 is SGHNT and CDR2 YYREEE (reference sequence). Trimming left V 1 base short and J 1 base short, with 8 bases between. This CDR3 region has 15 residues. The CDR3: CASSLFSRNTGELFF. CDR3 DNA: TGTGCCAGCAGCTTGTTTAGCAGGAACACCGGGGAGCTGTTTTTT.

This rearrangement joins TRBV10-1 to TRBJ2-3; D is possibly TRBD2 (6 bases). Trimming shortened V by 2 bases and J by 3 bases, and 9 bases separated the two germline ends. There are 14 residues in the CDR3. Germline V gene data show CDR1 as WNHNN and CDR2 as SYGVQD (reference sequence). The CDR3 DNA is TGCGCCAGCAGTGAGACGGGACTTACAGATACGCAGTATTTT. Amino acid sequence: CASSETGLTDTQYF.

V usage is TRBV24-1 and J usage is TRBJ1-5; D uncertain. V dropped 7 bases and J dropped 0 bases, with 9 bases sitting between them. CDR1 KGHDR and CDR2 SFDVKD come from the germline V gene. The CDR3 is made up of 14 amino acids. DNA of the CDR3: TGTGCCACCAGCGAAGGAGGTAGCAATCAGCCCCAGCATTTT. Translation: CATSEGGSNQPQHF.

The chain couples TRBV5-6 to TRBJ2-7; 9 bases agree with TRBD2. Germline V gene sequence: CDR1 SGHDT, CDR2 YYEEEE. CDR3 length: 15 amino acids. Losses at the gene ends were 0 bases for V and 7 bases for J; bases not matched to a gene: 8. CDR3 region: CASSLVAGGPREQYF. DNA for the CDR3: TGTGCCAGCAGCTTGGTCGCGGGAGGGCCCAGGGAGCAGTACTTC.

The chain carries TRBV2 and TRBJ2-5; D possibly corresponds to TRBD2 (5 bases). Germline CDR1 SNHLY, CDR2 FYNNEI. CDR3 length: 14 amino acids. Trimming pared 5 bases from V and 2 bases from J, leaving 12 bases between. The CDR3 coding sequence is TGTGCCAGCAGTCAGCGGAGCCATCAAGAGACCCAGTACTTC. The encoded protein is CASSQRSHQETQYF.

The chain is built from TRBV7-3 and TRBJ2-1; the match to TRBD2 covers 7 bases. The V segment lost 5 bases and the J segment 5 bases; nucleotides outside the gene matches: 12. Germline-derived CDR1 and CDR2 are SGHTA and FQGTGA. This CDR3 has 16 residues. CDR3 loop: CASSPRDYLINNEQFF. The CDR3 coding sequence is TGTGCCAGCAGCCCCCGGGACTACCTTATTAACAATGAGCAGTTCTTC.

The V and J genes are TRBV10-3 and TRBJ1-1; the D is unclear. This CDR3 region has 14 residues. Trimming removed 3 bases at V and 3 bases at J, with 11 bases between. The germline V gene has CDR1 ENHRY and CDR2 SYGVKD. The CDR3 loop reads CAISDEGLHTEAFF. As DNA, the CDR3 is TGTGCCATCAGTGATGAGGGTCTACACACTGAAGCTTTCTTT.

This clone was recorded only once. V and J are TRBV3-1 (or the pseudogene TRBV3-2) and TRBJ1-4; no definite D call. Germline V gives CDR1 LGHDT, CDR2 YNNKEL (reference sequence). The length of the CDR3 is 15 residues. The V end was cut by 1 base, the J end by 0 bases, with 6 bases between. The CDR3, as DNA: TGTGCCAGCAGCCAAGGGGGAGCAACTAATGAAAAACTGTTTTTT. This gives the protein CASSQGGATNEKLFF.

The genes are TRBV5-4 and TRBJ1-2, with a possible D match to TRBD1 (6 bases). The V and J ends lost 0 bases and 13 bases respectively, with 16 bases between them. Looked up from germline, CDR1 is SGHNT and CDR2 is YYREEE (reference sequence). The length of the CDR3 is 13 residues. CDR3 nucleotides: TGTGCCAGCAGCTTGGGACCGACAGGAATGATCACCTTC. Residues: CASSLGPTGMITF.

This clone occurred a few times. This sequence joins TRBV28 and TRBJ1-2; D perhaps matches TRBD1 (5 bases). V lost 3 bases and J lost 11, with 13 bases in between. The germline V gene encodes CDR1 MDHEN and CDR2 SYDVKM. The CDR3 contains 12 residues. Here the CDR3 DNA reads TGTGCCAGCAGTTTTACGGGGGTGGCTTACACCTTC. Translation: CASSFTGVAYTF.

In the case of this clone: The sample carries other DNA sequences with the same CDR3. The chain couples TRBV7-2 to TRBJ2-7, with TRBD2 identical over 8 bases. This CDR3 is 15 amino acids long. V lost 1 base to trimming and J lost 2 bases; unmatched junction nucleotides: 4. CDR1 SGHTA and CDR2 FQGNSA come from the germline V gene. This chain's CDR3 is CASSLGLAGTYEQYF. The CDR3 DNA reads as TGTGCCAGCAGCTTAGGGTTAGCGGGAACCTACGAGCAGTACTTC.

The chain links TRBV6-2 or TRBV6-3 to TRBJ2-7; 7 bases map to TRBD2. CDR1 is MNHEY, CDR2 SVGEGT, per germline. The CDR3 sequence is 16 residues long. V shed 4 bases and J 0 bases; nucleotides not matched to a gene: 9. The CDR3 sequence is CASSSGRDPFSYEQYF. The CDR3 nucleotides are TGTGCCAGCAGTTCTGGGAGGGACCCGTTCTCCTACGAGCAGTACTTC.

This clone appeared a few times. This sequence joins TRBV11-3 and TRBJ1-1; 8 nucleotides line up with TRBD1. This CDR3 is built from 13 residues. The junction had 3 bases not matched to a gene; V was cut back by 5 bases and J by 4 bases. CDR1 and CDR2 from the germline V gene are SGHNT and YENEEA. The CDR3: CASSPDRGTEAFF. The CDR3 nucleotides are TGTGCCAGCAGCCCAGACAGGGGCACTGAAGCTTTCTTT.

The rearrangement uses TRBV7-2 and TRBJ1-4; 7 bases agree with TRBD1. The length of the CDR3 is 15 residues. V trimming: 4 bases; J trimming: 5 bases; junction bases outside the gene matches: 7. CDR1 is SGHTA and CDR2 is FQGNSA in the germline V gene. CDR3 nucleotides: TGTGCCAGCAGCTCTTGGGGACAGATAAATGAAAAACTGTTTTTT. Amino acids: CASSSWGQINEKLFF.

The chain uses TRBV29-1 and TRBJ2-3; TRBD1 aligns across 7 bases. Trimming took 6 bases from V and 8 from J; bases not matched to a gene: 14. The CDR3 is made up of 14 amino acids. CDR1 and CDR2 from the germline V gene are SQVTM and ANQGSEA. The CDR3 loop is CSVAAWDSSGTQYF. The DNA for the CDR3 is TGCAGCGTCGCTGCTTGGGACAGCTCGGGTACGCAGTATTTT.

V usage is TRBV25-1 and J usage is TRBJ2-3; TRBD2 aligns across 10 bases. Germline CDR1 and CDR2: MGHDK and SYGVNS. The CDR3 runs 16 residues. V dropped 2 bases and J dropped 4; count of bases not matched to a gene: 6. This CDR3 is CASSEPGLAESDTQYF. The CDR3 DNA follows: TGTGCCAGCAGTGAACCTGGACTAGCGGAGTCAGATACGCAGTATTTT. The full variable domain, rest sourced from reference TRBV25-1 and TRBJ2-3, is EADIYQTPRYLVIGTGKKITLECSQTMGHDKMYWYQQDPGMELHLIHYSYGVNSTEKGDLSSESTVSRIRTEHFPLTLESARPSHTSQYLCASSEPGLAESDTQYFGPGTRLTVL.

The rearrangement links TRBV12-5 to TRBJ1-5, with 10 bases lining up with TRBD1. This CDR3 has 15 amino acids. J was trimmed by 7 bases and V by 4 bases; bases with no gene match: 7. Germline assignment: CDR1 LGHNT and CDR2 FRNRAP. The CDR3 bases are TGTGCTAGTGGTTCCGGGACAGGGGTAGGACAGCCCCAGCATTTT. Translating it yields CASGSGTGVGQPQHF. Full variable domain (rest looked up from reference TRBV12-5 and TRBJ1-5): DARVTQTPRHKVTEMGQEVTMRCQPILGHNTVFWYRQTMMQGLELLAYFRNRAPLDDSGMPKDRFSAEMPDATLATLKIQPSEPRDSAVYFCASGSGTGVGQPQHFGDGTRLSIL.

The rearrangement links TRBV9 to TRBJ1-2; D gene ambiguous. CDR3 length: 12 amino acids. Germline V gene lookup returns CDR1 SGDLS and CDR2 YYNGEE. V lost 3 bases to trimming and J lost 8 bases, with 11 bases between them. CDR3 sequence: CASSGHSEGYTF. The CDR3 DNA reads TGTGCCAGCAGCGGGCATTCGGAGGGCTACACCTTC.